This T cell receptor beta chain was captured by sequencing in a study of T cell responses to AZD1222 COVID-19 vaccine. This clone was found a few times. Assay: immunoSEQ multiplex PCR; the TCRdb copy retains only in-frame clones and omits some. This sample yields roughly 70,000 clones, of which about four fifths are seen a single time; under 6.5% belongs to the top ten. V lost 4 bases and J lost 9, with 17 bases in between. The CDR3 loop spans 14 amino acids. In germline, CDR1 is SGHNT, CDR2 YYREEE (reference sequence). This clonotype originated in an adult in good health. The source was peripheral blood, collected on day 0 of AZD1222 vaccination. The chain carries TRBV5-4 and TRBJ2-1; D may be TRBD1 or TRBD2 (6 bases each). The chain's CDR3 is CASSLSWGAPEQFF. The CDR3 coding sequence is TGTGCCAGCAGCCTCTCTTGGGGGGCTCCTGAGCAGTTCTTC. Complete variable domain (other parts from reference TRBV5-4 and TRBJ2-1): ETGVTQSPTHLIKTRGQQVTLRCSSQSGHNTVSWYQQALGQGPQFIFQYYREEENGRGNFPPRFSGLQFPNYSSELNVNALELDDSALYLCASSLSWGAPEQFFGPGTRLTVL.